The 18 T cell receptor beta chains below come from one sample, sequenced in a study of technical replicates of blood from four donors. Repertoires were generated with immunoSEQ multiplex PCR, while TCRdb's copy carries only in-frame clones and drops some. The table records about 15,000 clones, under 90% of them present only once. The sample comprised PBMCs. Source of these receptors: a human donor in good health.

The chain employs TRBV19 and TRBJ2-7, with D tentatively TRBD1 (5 bases). This CDR3 has 14 amino acids. CDR1 LNHDA and CDR2 SQIVND come from the germline V gene (reference sequence). The V and J ends lost 2 bases and 4 bases respectively, with 12 bases between them. CDR3 loop: CASSIRIRGYEQYF. CDR3 coding DNA: TGTGCCAGTAGTATAAGAATAAGGGGATACGAGCAGTACTTC.

The chain combines TRBV7-8 with TRBJ1-1, with 11 bases that match TRBD1. CDR1 is SGHVS and CDR2 is FQNEAQ in the germline V gene. Germline trimming cut 5 bases from V and 2 bases from J; bases unmatched to any gene: 4. The CDR3 runs 15 residues. CDR3 in amino acids: CASSPRTGGNTEAFF. CDR3 coding DNA: TGTGCCAGCAGCCCCCGGACAGGGGGCAACACTGAAGCTTTCTTT. The full variable domain, in which reference TRBV7-8 and TRBJ1-1 provide the parts outside the CDR3, is GAGVSQSPRYKVAKRGQDVALRCDPISGHVSLFWYQQALGQGPEFLTYFQNEAQLDKSGLPSDRFFAERPEGSVSTLKIQRTQQEDSAVYLCASSPRTGGNTEAFFGQGTRLTVV.

This clone was counted between two and nine times. The chain combines TRBV7-6 with TRBJ1-1, with D possibly TRBD1 on 5 matching bases. The CDR3 has 16 amino acids. V was cut by 1 base and J by 3 bases, with 15 bases left in between. From germline, CDR1 is SGHVS and CDR2 FNYEAQ. The CDR3 loop reads CASSLGQGGVDTEAFF. CDR3 coding DNA: TGTGCCAGCAGCTTAGGGCAGGGAGGGGTTGACACTGAAGCTTTCTTT.

This clone has just a few counts. This chain uses TRBV6-5 with TRBJ2-5, with 11 bases identical to TRBD2. CDR3 length: 16 amino acids. Germline CDR1 reads MNHEY; CDR2 reads SVGAGI. J lost 1 base, V lost 4 bases, and 5 bases had no gene match. DNA for the CDR3: TGTGCCAGCAGTTGGACCGGGACTAGCGGCCAAGAGACCCAGTACTTC. Protein product: CASSWTGTSGQETQYF.

V and J are TRBV5-1 and TRBJ2-7, with TRBD2 matching 10 bases. V shed 4 bases and J 4 bases; nucleotides not matched to a gene: 8. Germline assignment: CDR1 SGHRS and CDR2 YFSETQ. The CDR3 spans 15 residues. CDR3 coding DNA: TGCGCCAGCAGCGGGGGCCCTAGCGGGAGATACGAGCAGTACTTC. This gives the protein CASSGGPSGRYEQYF.

The V and J genes are TRBV29-1 and TRBJ2-2, with TRBD2 as a possible D gene (5 bases). V lost 1 base and J 2 bases, leaving 17 bases between the germline ends. Germline V gives CDR1 SQVTM, CDR2 ANQGSEA. The CDR3 has 17 amino acids. The DNA of the CDR3 is TGCAGCGTTGAAGGTATACGGGAACCCGCCAACACCGGGGAGCTGTTTTTT. Translated: CSVEGIREPANTGELFF.

The gene calls are TRBV10-2 and TRBJ2-5; 8 bases map to TRBD1. V gave up 8 bases and J gave up 5 bases; unmatched junction bases: 7. Germline CDR1 WSHSY, CDR2 SAAADI. This CDR3 contains 13 residues. The CDR3 sequence: CASRTGGGETQYF. The DNA of the CDR3 is TGCGCCAGCCGAACAGGGGGTGGCGAGACCCAGTACTTC.

This chain uses TRBV28 with TRBJ2-1, with 11 bases fitting TRBD2. The germline CDR1 and CDR2 sequences are MDHEN and SYDVKM. The CDR3 spans 14 residues. The V and J ends lost 8 bases and 10 bases, in that order; junction bases with no gene match: 10. In nucleotides, the CDR3 is TGTGCCAGCGTACCCGGGACTAGCGGTAAAGAGCAGTTCTTC. Protein product: CASVPGTSGKEQFF.

The V and J genes are TRBV10-3 and TRBJ2-5; 13 bases are shared with TRBD2. After removal of 4 bases from V and 5 bases from J, the junction contained 4 bases not matched to a gene. From germline, CDR1 is ENHRY and CDR2 SYGVKD. The CDR3 contains 15 residues. The CDR3 DNA sequence: TGTGCCATCAGTGCCGGACTAGCGGGGGCGGAGACCCAGTACTTC. Translating it yields CAISAGLAGAETQYF.

This chain links TRBV27 with TRBJ2-1; 11 positions match TRBD2. Trimming at V came to 2 bases and at J to 6 bases, leaving 0 bases not matched to a gene. Looked up from germline, CDR1 is MNHEY and CDR2 is SMNVEV (reference sequence). This CDR3 is 14 amino acids long. CDR3 in DNA: TGTGCCAGCAGTTTAGGGACTAGCGGCAATGAGCAGTTCTTC. Its translation is CASSLGTSGNEQFF.

This clone was found a few times. The chain combines TRBV5-4 with TRBJ1-2, with 7 bases aligning to TRBD1. CDR3 length equals 14 residues. After removal of 8 bases from V and 4 bases from J, the junction contained 11 bases not matched to a gene. Germline lookup yields CDR1 SGHNT and CDR2 YYREEE (reference sequence). The CDR3 spells CASGGGYRGYGYTF. CDR3 coding DNA: TGTGCCAGTGGTGGGGGTTACAGGGGCTATGGCTACACCTTC.

In this sample, this clone turned up once. The chain links TRBV7-3 to TRBJ2-1; 9 bases fit TRBD1. In germline, CDR1 is SGHTA, CDR2 FQGTGA. This CDR3 region has 16 residues. The ends lost 2 bases at V and 8 bases at J; junction bases unmatched: 10. CDR3 sequence (DNA): TGTGCCAGCAGCTTAGGTTATGGACAGGGGTATGATGAGCAGTTCTTC. Its translation is CASSLGYGQGYDEQFF.

V and J are TRBV30 and TRBJ2-2; unclear D gene. In germline, CDR1 is GTSNPN, CDR2 SVGIG (reference sequence). V was clipped by 1 base and J by 8 bases, with 5 bases between them. This CDR3 contains 11 residues. The CDR3 loop is CAWSAGGELFF. The CDR3 nucleotides are TGTGCCTGGAGTGCCGGGGGGGAGCTGTTTTTT. The variable domain in full, completed from reference TRBV30 and TRBJ2-2, reads SQTIHQWPATLVQPVGSPLSLECTVEGTSNPNLYWYRQAAGRGLQLLFYSVGIGQISSEVPQNLSASRPQDRQFILSSKKLLLSDSGFYLCAWSAGGELFFGEGSRLTVL.

V gene TRBV5-6 combines with J gene TRBJ2-7; maybe TRBD1 (6 bases). CDR3 length equals 15 residues. Germline assignment: CDR1 SGHDT and CDR2 YYEEEE. Trimming removed 0 bases from V and 5 bases from J, with 15 bases in between. The CDR3 nucleotides are TGTGCCAGCAGCTTGGGGGCCCAGGGGCTACACGAGCAGTACTTC. Its translation: CASSLGAQGLHEQYF.

This chain connects TRBV6-1 to TRBJ2-7; D is unclear. Germline V gives CDR1 MNHNS, CDR2 SASEGT. V lost 4 bases and J 6 bases, leaving 13 bases between the germline ends. The CDR3 extends over 13 amino acids. The CDR3 DNA reads as TGTGCCAGCAGTGCCGTTCAGGCCTCCGAGCAGTACTTC. This encodes CASSAVQASEQYF.

The V call is TRBV7-8, the J call TRBJ2-1, with 9 bases matching TRBD2. CDR3 size: 15 residues. Unmatched junction bases numbered 12, after V lost 3 bases and J lost 12 bases. Germline V gene sequence: CDR1 SGHVS, CDR2 FQNEAQ. This CDR3 is CASSFPFLGGRGQFF. For the CDR3, the DNA is TGTGCCAGCAGCTTCCCCTTTTTAGGCGGGAGGGGGCAGTTCTTC.

Only a few counts were recorded for this clone. The genes are TRBV29-1 and TRBJ1-1, with 8 nucleotides matching TRBD1. CDR1 and CDR2 (germline): SQVTM, ANQGSEA. CDR3 length: 13 amino acids. Losses at the gene ends were 5 bases for V and 4 bases for J; bases not matched to a gene: 6. In nucleotides, the CDR3 is TGCAGCGTTACCCAGGGGGCTGGCACTGAAGCTTTCTTT. This codes for CSVTQGAGTEAFF.

The chain is built from TRBV5-1 and TRBJ1-4, with 8 bases aligning to TRBD1. This CDR3 has 15 amino acids. V dropped 4 bases and J dropped 0; count of bases not matched to a gene: 2. Germline V CDR1 and CDR2: SGHRS, YFSETQ. The CDR3 nucleotides are TGCGCCAGCAGCGGACAGGGTTCAACTAATGAAAAACTGTTTTTT. Amino acid sequence: CASSGQGSTNEKLFF.